The 16 T cell receptor beta chains below all came from one sample that was sequenced in a study of graft-versus-host responses after intestinal transplantation. Their target antigens are unknown. TCRdb's copy holds only in-frame clones and misses some; the assay was immunoSEQ multiplex PCR. This sample has some 80,000 clones, with more than 85% found just once. The input for sequencing was unstimulated CD8+ T cells sorted from spleen or lymph node cells, taken before transplant. These receptors originate from a human donor who was the organ donor for an intestinal transplant.

J is TRBJ2-1 and V is TRBV11-3; D gene ambiguous. V was cut by 6 bases and J by 4 bases, with 4 bases left in between. The CDR3 extends over 11 amino acids. The germline V gene encodes CDR1 SGHNT and CDR2 YENEEA. CDR3 in DNA: TGTGCCAGCAGAGAATACAATGAGCAGTTCTTC. Its protein is CASREYNEQFF.

This clone was found once. The V call is TRBV5-1, the J call TRBJ2-1; TRBD1 matches at 9 bases. Trimming cost V 1 base and J 8 bases; bases outside gene matches: 1. The germline CDR1 and CDR2 sequences are SGHRS and YFSETQ. The CDR3 sequence is 13 residues long. The DNA of the CDR3 is TGCGCCAGCAGCTTGACAGGGGGCGATGAGCAGTTCTTC. As protein: CASSLTGGDEQFF.

A few counts support this clone. Other DNA sequences from this sample encode an identical CDR3 as well. The V gene is TRBV7-9, the J gene TRBJ2-5; the D gene could be TRBD1 or TRBD2 (5 bases each). This CDR3 is built from 13 residues. Germline CDR1 is SEHNR and CDR2 is FQNEAQ (reference sequence). V was pared by 0 bases and J by 5 bases, with 7 bases between. Here the CDR3 DNA reads TGTGCCAGCAGCTTAGCCGGGGCTGAGACCCAGTACTTC. Protein: CASSLAGAETQYF. The full variable domain, in which reference TRBV7-9 and TRBJ2-5 provide the parts outside the CDR3, is DTGVSQNPRHKITKRGQNVTFRCDPISEHNRLYWYRQTLGQGPEFLTYFQNEAQLEKSRLLSDRFSAERPKGSFSTLEIQRTEQGDSAMYLCASSLAGAETQYFGPGTRLLVL.

The chain uses TRBV9 and TRBJ2-5; D perhaps matches TRBD2 (6 bases). V shed 4 bases and J shed 2 bases, with 15 bases lying between them. There are 15 residues in the CDR3. Germline V gene data show CDR1 as SGDLS and CDR2 as YYNGEE. For the CDR3, the DNA is TGTGCCAGCAGCCCCCCAGGGCGGGATCAAGAGACCCAGTACTTC. The encoded protein is CASSPPGRDQETQYF. Using reference TRBV9 and TRBJ2-5 for the parts outside the CDR3, the full variable domain is DSGVTQTPKHLITATGQRVTLRCSPRSGDLSVYWYQQSLDQGLQFLIQYYNGEERAKGNILERFSAQQFPDLHSELNLSSLELGDSALYFCASSPPGRDQETQYFGPGTRLLVL.

The chain couples TRBV6-5 to TRBJ2-7; D uncertain. The V and J ends lost 0 bases and 1 base respectively, with 7 bases between them. CDR3 length equals 14 residues. CDR1 is MNHEY, CDR2 SVGAGI, per germline. CDR3 bases: TGTGCCAGCAGTTACTCGGGCGGTTCCTACGAGCAGTACTTC. This translates into CASSYSGGSYEQYF.

V usage is TRBV19 and J usage is TRBJ1-5; D remains ambiguous. Germline-derived CDR1 and CDR2 are LNHDA and SQIVND (reference sequence). CDR3 length: 16 residues. The germline V and J ends were trimmed by 6 bases and 0 bases, with 15 bases remaining between them. The CDR3 coding sequence is TGTGCCAGTAGCCGAGGGCAGGAGAATAGCAATCAGCCCCAGCATTTT. It is translated as CASSRGQENSNQPQHF.

The chain carries TRBV29-1 and TRBJ2-3; D is unresolved. The V and J ends lost 1 base and 6 bases respectively, with 11 bases between them. Germline values: CDR1 SQVTM, CDR2 ANQGSEA. The length of the CDR3 is 13 residues. Here the CDR3 reads CSVEGSHWDTQYF. The CDR3 DNA sequence: TGCAGCGTTGAAGGTTCTCATTGGGATACGCAGTATTTT.

The rearrangement uses TRBV5-1 and TRBJ2-7, with a possible D match to TRBD2 (6 bases). Germline V gene data show CDR1 as SGHRS and CDR2 as YFSETQ. The CDR3 covers 14 residues. The V end lost 1 base, the J end lost 3 bases, and 11 bases lay between the germline ends. Written as DNA, the CDR3 is TGCGCCAGCAGCTTGATTGGGACTCTCTACGAGCAGTACTTC. Its protein is CASSLIGTLYEQYF.

This clone was observed a single time. Other DNA sequences in the same sample also yield this CDR3. The chain links TRBV29-1 to TRBJ2-2; D remains ambiguous. V gave up 6 bases and J gave up 0 bases, with 8 bases separating them. This CDR3 is 13 amino acids long. From germline, CDR1 is SQVTM and CDR2 ANQGSEA. This CDR3 reads CSVKTTNTGELFF. Written as DNA, the CDR3 is TGCAGCGTGAAGACAACGAACACCGGGGAGCTGTTTTTT.

The genes are TRBV10-3 and TRBJ2-7; 9 nucleotides agree with TRBD1. Germline V gene sequence: CDR1 ENHRY, CDR2 SYGVKD. The CDR3 has 16 residues. Trimming took 2 bases from V and 2 from J; bases not matched to a gene: 7. CDR3 loop: CAISEGHRGLPYEQYF. CDR3 bases: TGTGCCATCAGTGAGGGGCACAGGGGGCTTCCCTACGAGCAGTACTTC.

V and J are TRBV11-2 and TRBJ2-2; TRBD2 might be the D (6 bases). V shed 1 base and J shed 8 bases, with 14 bases lying between them. The V gene's germline CDR1 is SGHAT and CDR2 FQNNGV. This CDR3 has 15 residues. The CDR3 reads CASSLGWRGSGELFF. The CDR3 bases are TGTGCCAGCAGCTTAGGGTGGCGGGGATCGGGGGAGCTGTTTTTT.

The chain carries TRBV4-2 and TRBJ2-3; 10 bases are a match to TRBD2. There are 18 residues in the CDR3. The V segment lost 3 bases and the J segment 2 bases; nucleotides outside the gene matches: 11. Looked up from germline, CDR1 is LGHNA and CDR2 is YNFKEQ. The chain's CDR3 is CASSQVFLAGADTDTQYF. The CDR3 nucleotides are TGTGCCAGCAGCCAGGTATTCCTAGCGGGGGCGGACACAGATACGCAGTATTTT.

The genes are TRBV7-9 and TRBJ1-2; D is perhaps TRBD1 (5 bases). The germline V gene encodes CDR1 SEHNR and CDR2 FQNEAQ (reference sequence). V was trimmed by 9 bases and J by 11 bases, leaving 22 bases between them. The CDR3 sequence is 13 residues long. The CDR3 region is CASHPGDSVRYTF. The CDR3 DNA is TGTGCCAGTCACCCCGGGGACTCAGTACGGTACACCTTC.

The V and J genes are TRBV6-4 and TRBJ2-6; the D is unclear. V lost 6 bases and J 0 bases, leaving 12 bases between the germline ends. The CDR3 is 16 amino acids. In germline, CDR1 is MRHNA, CDR2 SNTAGT. CDR3 coding DNA: TGTGCCAGCAGCCCAAACCCAACCTCTGGGGCCAACGTCCTGACTTTC. Encoded protein: CASSPNPTSGANVLTF.

This chain connects TRBV4-1 to TRBJ1-4; D unclear. The V gene lost 4 bases and the J gene lost 5 bases, with 14 bases spanning the gap. The germline gives CDR1 MGHRA, CDR2 YSYEKL. The length of the CDR3 is 15 residues. Here the CDR3 reads CASSRKTGPNEKLFF. The DNA for the CDR3 is TGCGCCAGCAGCCGTAAGACCGGCCCGAATGAAAAACTGTTTTTT.

The gene calls are TRBV6-1 and TRBJ2-7; tentatively, D is TRBD2 (5 bases). The CDR3 sequence is 14 residues long. The germline V and J ends were trimmed by 0 bases and 3 bases, with 9 bases remaining between them. Germline loops: CDR1 MNHNS, CDR2 SASEGT. CDR3 residues: CASSEARSGYEQYF. CDR3 DNA sequence: TGTGCCAGCAGTGAAGCGCGAAGCGGCTACGAGCAGTACTTC.